The 30 T cell receptor beta chains below come from one sample, sequenced in a study of regulatory T cells in long-lasting Graves disease (dated by TCRdb to the early 2020s). Libraries were prepared through multiplex PCR. Instrument used: Illumina HiSeq 4000. To build TCR beta libraries, CDR3 regions were amplified by Arm-PCR using iRepertoire HTBI primers. TCRdb cleaned the public reads at Q25 with fastp, built clones with MiXCR and kept in-frame beta chains. Duplicate CDR3 protein sequences are folded into a single record with the most common DNA and genes. The sample includes a few hundred thousand distinct CDR3 sequences, with less than 20% observed a single time. 12% of the sample is held by the ten biggest clonotypes. Sample time point, as interpreted from the label and publication: newly diagnosed GD, antithyroid drugs for less than 3 months. For both TCR sequencing and RNA sequencing, RNA was extracted from PBMCs using TRIzol.

Separately, the same data were catalogued under a study of T cells in Graves' hyperthyroidism and ophthalmopathy.

The sequenced sample was peripheral blood mononuclear cells (PBMCs), obtained at new diagnosis, from a patient treated with antithyroid drugs. All receptors derive from a woman in her twenties or thirties with Graves disease. Donor details come from another sample of the same person, matched by shared clones.

This clonotype showed up many times. The V and J genes are TRBV5-4 and TRBJ1-4; D perhaps matches TRBD1 (5 bases). The CDR3 spans 13 residues. Trimming left V 1 base short and J 7 bases short, with 8 bases between. CDR1 is SGHNT, CDR2 YYREEE, per germline (reference sequence). The CDR3 protein is CASSLNRGEKLFF. The CDR3 region has the DNA TGTGCCAGCAGCTTGAATAGGGGTGAAAAACTGTTTTTT.

The chain carries TRBV27 and TRBJ2-3; 8 bases fit TRBD2. There are 16 residues in the CDR3. Trimming took 2 bases from V and 2 from J; bases not matched to a gene: 6. Germline V gene sequence: CDR1 MNHEY, CDR2 SMNVEV (reference sequence). The DNA of the CDR3 is TGTGCCAGCAGTTTAGGACCGGGAGGGAACACAGATACGCAGTATTTT. The encoded protein is CASSLGPGGNTDTQYF.

This clonotype occurred many times. The chain recombines TRBV6-6 with TRBJ1-3; 7 bases agree with TRBD1. Germline values: CDR1 MNHNY, CDR2 SVGAGI (reference sequence). The CDR3 covers 14 residues. With V trimmed by 0 bases and J by 8 bases, 4 bases remained unmatched. As DNA, the CDR3 is TGTGCCAGCAGTTACTCGCACAGGGGTGACACCATATATTTT. It is translated as CASSYSHRGDTIYF.

This clonotype showed up many times. The rearrangement uses TRBV6-1 and TRBJ1-5, with D maybe TRBD1 (6 bases). The germline CDR1 and CDR2 sequences are MNHNS and SASEGT. With 2 bases removed from V and 2 bases from J, the gap between germline ends came to 7 bases. CDR3 length equals 14 residues. The CDR3 spells CASSENRGNQPQHF. The CDR3 nucleotides read TGTGCCAGCAGTGAAAACAGGGGCAATCAGCCCCAGCATTTT.

This clonotype was detected many times. V and J are TRBV11-2 and TRBJ1-4; maybe TRBD1 (5 bases). Between the trimmed V and J ends, which lost 5 bases and 6 bases, there was a span of 16 bases. Germline lookup yields CDR1 SGHAT and CDR2 FQNNGV. The CDR3 loop spans 15 amino acids. In nucleotides, the CDR3 is TGTGCCAGCAGCCTGGGCGACAGAGACTATGAAAAACTGTTTTTT. Its protein product is CASSLGDRDYEKLFF.

The CDR3 region has the DNA TGTGCCACCAGCAGAAAAGGACTGTCGAACACCGGGGAGCTGTTTTTT. This translates into CATSRKGLSNTGELFF. The chain is built from TRBV15 and TRBJ2-2; possible D gene TRBD2, 5 bases. The CDR3 spans 16 residues. The germline V gene encodes CDR1 LNHNV and CDR2 YYDKDF (reference sequence). The ends were cut back, 2 bases at V and 0 bases at J, with 10 bases in the middle.

This rearrangement joins TRBV27 to TRBJ1-1; D possibly corresponds to TRBD1 (5 bases). CDR1 and CDR2 from the germline V gene are MNHEY and SMNVEV (reference sequence). The V gene lost 0 bases and the J gene lost 7 bases, with 15 bases spanning the gap. This CDR3 region has 15 residues. The CDR3 coding sequence is TGTGCCAGCAGTTTATCTCATACGACAGCCCTTGAAGCTTTCTTT. This gives the protein CASSLSHTTALEAFF.

This clonotype was counted only a few times. CDR3 residues: CASSKLAGGPREQYF. The CDR3 DNA follows: TGTGCCAGTAGTAAACTAGCGGGAGGGCCGAGAGAGCAGTACTTC. The rearrangement joins TRBV19 to TRBJ2-7; TRBD2 agrees at 13 bases. Looked up from germline, CDR1 is LNHDA and CDR2 is SQIVND (reference sequence). V dropped 4 bases and J dropped 7; count of bases not matched to a gene: 7. This CDR3 has 15 amino acids.

This clonotype appeared many times. V and J are TRBV12-3 or TRBV12-4 and TRBJ1-5, with TRBD1 matching 9 bases. CDR3 length: 15 residues. Unmatched junction bases numbered 10, after V lost 6 bases and J lost 7 bases. The DNA of the CDR3 is TGTGCCAGCAGCTATGGACAGGGGACGGAGCAGCCCCAGCATTTT. Its protein is CASSYGQGTEQPQHF.

This clonotype appeared many times. The V call is TRBV6-1, the J call TRBJ1-6; unclear D gene. The CDR3 consists of 15 residues. Germline V lookup: CDR1 MNHNS, CDR2 SASEGT. V was pared by 0 bases and J by 5 bases, with 8 bases between. Here the CDR3 reads CASSEAAANNSPLHF. CDR3 DNA sequence: TGTGCCAGCAGTGAAGCGGCGGCAAATAATTCACCCCTCCACTTT.

This clonotype was counted only a few times. The rearrangement uses TRBV4-2 and TRBJ2-2; D call uncertain. Trimming took off 0 bases at V and 7 bases at J, with 9 bases between the two ends. This CDR3 is built from 14 residues. Per the germline V gene, CDR1 is LGHNA and CDR2 is YNFKEQ. In nucleotides, the CDR3 is TGTGCCAGCAGCCAAGATTACCAGCGCGGGGAGCTGTTTTTT. Its protein product is CASSQDYQRGELFF.

This clonotype was found many times. The chain couples TRBV28 to TRBJ2-7, with 7 bases fitting TRBD1. CDR3 size: 17 residues. The V gene's germline CDR1 is MDHEN and CDR2 SYDVKM. V shed 1 base and J 5 bases; nucleotides not matched to a gene: 14. The CDR3 region has the DNA TGTGCCAGCAGTTTATCCTACAGGGGCGTGGGGAGAGACGAGCAGTACTTC. Translation gives CASSLSYRGVGRDEQYF.

This clonotype has a count of ten or more. The gene calls are TRBV11-2 and TRBJ1-1; D is unresolved. V was shortened by 2 bases and J by 7 bases, with 8 bases between the two germline ends. CDR1 is SGHAT and CDR2 is FQNNGV in the germline V gene. The CDR3 loop spans 12 amino acids. DNA for the CDR3: TGTGCCAGCAGCTTACAGCAACTTGAAGCTTTCTTT. This gives the protein CASSLQQLEAFF.

At least ten counts were recorded for this clonotype. The V gene is TRBV30, the J gene TRBJ2-1; 8 nucleotides match TRBD2. Germline lookup yields CDR1 GTSNPN and CDR2 SVGIG (reference sequence). With V trimmed by 0 bases and J by 2 bases, 3 bases remained unmatched. This CDR3 has 15 amino acids. The CDR3 bases are TGTGCCTGGAGTGTACCAGCGGGAGCCTACAATGAGCAGTTCTTC. As protein: CAWSVPAGAYNEQFF.

This clonotype was counted ten times or more. An end of the junction does not agree with germline; a read error may underlie this. This chain connects TRBV5-1 to TRBJ2-3; D possibly corresponds to TRBD1 (5 bases). CDR1 and CDR2 (germline): SGHRS, YFSETQ. The CDR3 sequence is 14 residues long. The CDR3 DNA reads TGTGCCAGCAGCTCAGGACATAGAACAGATACGCAGTATTTT. Amino acids: CASSSGHRTDTQYF.

This clonotype was recorded at least ten times. This CDR3 reads CASRTGGEIYEQFF. The CDR3 DNA reads as TGTGCCAGCAGGACAGGGGGCGAGATCTATGAGCAGTTCTTC. The rearrangement links TRBV28 to TRBJ2-1, with 10 bases identical to TRBD1. Germline lookup yields CDR1 MDHEN and CDR2 SYDVKM. Losses at the gene ends were 6 bases for V and 8 bases for J; bases not matched to a gene: 7. The CDR3 has 14 residues.

This clonotype was recorded at least ten times. The chain has TRBV9 and TRBJ2-7; 8 nucleotides line up with TRBD2. Germline CDR1 and CDR2: SGDLS and YYNGEE. The CDR3 covers 15 residues. The V gene end was trimmed by 0 bases and the J gene end by 7 bases; junction bases not matched to a gene: 9. The CDR3 sequence: CASSVAGTSYKEQYF. As DNA, the CDR3 is TGTGCCAGCAGCGTAGCCGGGACTAGTTATAAAGAGCAGTACTTC. Full variable domain (missing parts from reference TRBV9 and TRBJ2-7): DSGVTQTPKHLITATGQRVTLRCSPRSGDLSVYWYQQSLDQGLQFLIQYYNGEERAKGNILERFSAQQFPDLHSELNLSSLELGDSALYFCASSVAGTSYKEQYFGPGTRLTVT.

This clonotype was observed at least ten times. The V call is TRBV20-1, the J call TRBJ1-1, with D possibly TRBD1 on 6 matching bases. The CDR3 loop spans 13 amino acids. The germline gives CDR1 DFQATT, CDR2 SNEGSKA (reference sequence). The germline V and J ends were trimmed by 6 bases and 4 bases, with 15 bases remaining between them. The CDR3, as DNA: TGCAGTGCCCCACTACAGGGAGGCACTGAAGCTTTCTTT. Its protein product is CSAPLQGGTEAFF.

This clonotype was observed at least ten times. V usage is TRBV28 and J usage is TRBJ1-2; tentative D call: TRBD1 (5 bases). The germline CDR1 and CDR2 sequences are MDHEN and SYDVKM. This CDR3 region has 14 residues. The V end lost 5 bases, the J end lost 4 bases, and 14 bases lay between the germline ends. The CDR3 here is CASSPGPSLYGYTF. Written as DNA, the CDR3 is TGTGCCAGCAGTCCAGGGCCCTCTCTCTATGGCTACACCTTC.

The chain carries TRBV7-8 and TRBJ2-2; D possibly uses TRBD1 or TRBD2 (5 bases each). Germline CDR1 is SGHVS and CDR2 is FQNEAQ. There are 13 residues in the CDR3. V lost 0 bases and J lost 6, with 5 bases in between. CDR3 sequence: CASSLAGAGELFF. CDR3 bases: TGTGCCAGCAGCTTAGCGGGGGCCGGGGAGCTGTTTTTT. Combining the CDR3 with reference TRBV7-8 and TRBJ2-2 gives the whole variable domain GAGVSQSPRYKVAKRGQDVALRCDPISGHVSLFWYQQALGQGPEFLTYFQNEAQLDKSGLPSDRFFAERPEGSVSTLKIQRTQQEDSAVYLCASSLAGAGELFFGEGSRLTVL.

This clonotype showed up many times. The rearrangement uses TRBV30 and TRBJ2-3; 8 positions match TRBD2. This CDR3 has 15 residues. Germline trimming cut 2 bases from V and 4 bases from J; bases unmatched to any gene: 8. Germline assignment: CDR1 GTSNPN and CDR2 SVGIG (reference sequence). The CDR3 protein is CAWSTLAGLPDTQYF. The CDR3 nucleotides are TGTGCCTGGAGTACCCTAGCGGGCCTCCCAGATACGCAGTATTTT.

This clonotype was recorded at least ten times. The rearrangement links TRBV6-1 to TRBJ1-5, with D uncertain. Trimming cost V 6 bases and J 5 bases, with 14 bases left between them. CDR1 is MNHNS and CDR2 is SASEGT in the germline V gene. The CDR3 runs to 14 residues. Written as DNA, the CDR3 is TGTGCCAGCAGCCCCGACGGTACTGATCAGCCCCAGCATTTT. Translated, it gives CASSPDGTDQPQHF.

The CDR3 reads CASSQEPLASGANVLTF. The CDR3 DNA sequence: TGTGCCAGCAGCCAAGAACCTCTAGCGTCTGGGGCCAACGTCCTGACTTTC. The chain is built from TRBV11-1 and TRBJ2-6, with a tentative D call TRBD2 (6 bases). The V gene lost 5 bases and the J gene lost 1 base, with 15 bases spanning the gap. This CDR3 has 17 amino acids. CDR1 and CDR2 from the germline V gene are SGHAT and FQDESV (reference sequence).

This clonotype was counted at least ten times. The rearrangement links TRBV30 to TRBJ2-5; tentatively, D is TRBD1 (5 bases). V was pared by 4 bases and J by 5 bases, with 14 bases between. Germline V gene data show CDR1 as GTSNPN and CDR2 as SVGIG (reference sequence). CDR3 size: 13 residues. The CDR3 nucleotides are TGTGCCTGGACAGGGCCCCTCCGGGAGACCCAGTACTTC. Translation: CAWTGPLRETQYF.

This clonotype has a single count. The CDR3 loop reads CASSPMGLAGQETQYF. CDR3 nucleotides: TGTGCCAGCAGCCCAATGGGACTAGCGGGGCAAGAGACCCAGTACTTC. The rearrangement joins TRBV7-3 to TRBJ2-5, with 13 nucleotides matching TRBD2. The germline V gene encodes CDR1 SGHTA and CDR2 FQGTGA. CDR3 length: 16 residues. The V segment lost 5 bases and the J segment 2 bases; nucleotides outside the gene matches: 5. Full variable domain (missing parts from reference TRBV7-3 and TRBJ2-5): GAGVSQTPSNKVTEKGKYVELRCDPISGHTALYWYRQSLGQGPEFLIYFQGTGAADDSGLPNDRFFAVRPEGSVSTLKIQRTERGDSAVYLCASSPMGLAGQETQYFGPGTRLLVL.

This clonotype was observed a few times. The CDR3 here is CASSFRQKATGELFF. The CDR3 nucleotides are TGTGCCAGCAGCTTTAGACAGAAAGCCACCGGGGAGCTGTTTTTT. V usage is TRBV7-2 and J usage is TRBJ2-2; tentative D call: TRBD1 (5 bases). Between the trimmed V and J ends, which lost 3 bases and 4 bases, there was a span of 12 bases. The germline gives CDR1 SGHTA, CDR2 FQGNSA. The length of the CDR3 is 15 residues.

The chain is built from TRBV4-1 and TRBJ2-3, with D tentatively TRBD1 or TRBD2 (5 bases each). V gave up 0 bases and J gave up 2 bases, with 18 bases separating them. The CDR3 spans 18 residues. Germline CDR1 and CDR2: MGHRA and YSYEKL. The CDR3 coding sequence is TGCGCCAGCAGCCAAGAAATCCCGGGGACCCTCAACACAGATACGCAGTATTTT. It specifies CASSQEIPGTLNTDTQYF.

This clonotype was observed at least ten times. The chain couples TRBV28 to TRBJ1-6; no clear D. This CDR3 spans 14 amino acids. V was clipped by 6 bases and J by 4 bases, with 10 bases between them. CDR1 and CDR2 from the germline V gene are MDHEN and SYDVKM. CDR3 sequence reads: CASRPPAYNSPLHF. The CDR3 DNA is TGTGCCAGCAGGCCACCAGCTTATAATTCACCCCTCCACTTT. Together with reference TRBV28 and TRBJ1-6, the CDR3 gives the full variable domain: DVKVTQSSRYLVKRTGEKVFLECVQDMDHENMFWYRQDPGLGLRLIYFSYDVKMKEKGDIPEGYSVSREKKERFSLILESASTNQTSMYLCASRPPAYNSPLHFGNGTRLTVT.

There are many counts of this clonotype. This chain connects TRBV20-1 to TRBJ1-6; D gene ambiguous. V was pared by 4 bases and J by 8 bases, with 12 bases between. Germline-derived CDR1 and CDR2 are DFQATT and SNEGSKA (reference sequence). This CDR3 comprises 13 residues. The CDR3 region has the DNA TGCAGTGCTATTGGACTTATGGATTCACCCCTCCACTTT. Its protein is CSAIGLMDSPLHF.

This clonotype was seen ten or more times. The rearrangement links TRBV18 to TRBJ2-7, with D possibly being TRBD2 (6 bases). V dropped 6 bases and J dropped 2 bases, with 20 bases sitting between them. Germline-derived CDR1 and CDR2 are KGHSH and LQKENI. The length of the CDR3 is 16 residues. Written as DNA, the CDR3 is TGTGCCAGCTCCCCCACCACCGGGGGAGCGGCCTACGAGCAGTACTTC. It encodes CASSPTTGGAAYEQYF.